This T cell receptor (beta chain) is drawn from a study of T cell repertoires in ileal Crohn's disease. The CDR3 extends over 14 amino acids. V trimming: 2 bases; J trimming: 3 bases; junction bases outside the gene matches: 3. Germline values: CDR1 SGHRS, CDR2 YFSETQ. TCRdb's copy holds only in-frame clones and misses some; the assay was immunoSEQ multiplex PCR. Here the sample spans some 28,000 clones, about 81% being singletons. The genes are TRBV5-1 and TRBJ1-2; 8 bases are shared with TRBD1. This sequence was found in an adult with Crohn's disease. Material for sequencing was ileal tissue. The CDR3 is CASSFAGQDYGYTF. The CDR3 nucleotides read TGCGCCAGCAGCTTCGCGGGACAGGACTATGGCTACACCTTC.